This T cell receptor (beta chain) emerged from a study of blood T cell repertoires in COVID-19. Per the germline V gene, CDR1 is SNHLY and CDR2 is FYNNEI. V was clipped by 6 bases and J by 1 base; unmatched bases: 3. This CDR3 spans 15 amino acids. As to this clone: Other DNA sequences in this specimen translate into the identical CDR3.

Repertoires were generated with immunoSEQ multiplex PCR, while TCRdb's copy carries only in-frame clones and drops some. Among around 290,000 clones listed, 88% were seen once. The rearrangement joins TRBV2 to TRBJ2-1, with 10 bases matching TRBD1. This sequence was found in a woman aged 55 to 70 in a cohort exposed to, infected with or recovered from COVID-19 (not recorded which). Specimen: PBMCs or T cells enriched from blood (not recorded which). The CDR3 coding sequence is TGTGCCAGCAGCGGACAGGGGGGGTCCTACAATGAGCAGTTCTTC. It encodes CASSGQGGSYNEQFF.